This T cell receptor (beta chain) was sequenced in a study of T cell responses to AZD1222 COVID-19 vaccine. TCRdb keeps only in-frame clones here, not all; method: immunoSEQ multiplex PCR. The sample lists around 140,000 clones, more than 85% seen once, with approximately 5.4% in the top ten. CDR1 MNHEY and CDR2 SVGAGI come from the germline V gene. This CDR3 is built from 14 residues. The V and J ends lost 1 base and 6 bases, in that order; junction bases with no gene match: 3. The TCR sequence derives from an adult in good health. Sequencing was performed on peripheral blood, taken on day 0 of AZD1222 vaccination. V and J are TRBV6-5 and TRBJ1-5; 7 bases are a match to TRBD1. DNA of the CDR3: TGTGCCAGCAGTTACTTCCGGGACAGTCAGCCCCAGCATTTT. Encoded protein: CASSYFRDSQPQHF.